This TCR beta chain emerged from a study of blood T cell repertoires in COVID-19. The germline V and J ends were trimmed by 8 bases and 0 bases, with 14 bases remaining between them. Looked up from germline, CDR1 is MNHEY and CDR2 is SMNVEV (reference sequence). CDR3 length: 16 amino acids. Assay used: immunoSEQ multiplex PCR; TCRdb lists only in-frame clones, some missing. Of hundreds of thousands of clones in the sample, 85% are singletons; the top ten hold 1.5% to 2%. The TCR comes from a woman aged 30 to 39 who had been exposed to COVID-19. The sequenced sample was PBMCs or T cells enriched from blood (not recorded which). This rearrangement joins TRBV27 to TRBJ2-6; tentative D call: TRBD2 (6 bases). This CDR3 reads CASGTVKVSGANVLTF. The CDR3, as DNA: TGTGCCAGCGGGACTGTTAAGGTCTCTGGGGCCAACGTCCTGACTTTC.